This is a list of T cell receptor beta chains from one sample in a study of blood T cells in healthy people across ages. Each CDR3 protein gets one entry after TCRdb re-called the 5' RACE reads with MiXCR. The data hold some 800,000 distinct CDR3 sequences, with under 45% observed a single time. Material for sequencing was blood. These receptors came from a man aged 60-69 years in good health. Each CDR3 is given with its conserved first and last residue. Fields, in order: D gene, V gene, clone size, J gene, CDR3 protein, CDR3 DNA. D genes are given only for firm matches. Where a row states a size, it is once, few, many or the class of an expanded clone; other rows omit it.

D: TRBD2
V: TRBV7-9
size: NA
J: TRBJ2-1
CDR3: CASSLVGGGGHNEQFF
DNA: TGTGCCAGCAGCTTAGTCGGTGGCGGGGGTCACAATGAGCAGTTCTTC

D: TRBD1
V: TRBV6-5
size: NA
J: TRBJ1-2
CDR3: CTSRRDRKLGYTF
DNA: TGTACCAGCAGAAGGGACAGAAAGCTTGGCTACACCTTC

D: TRBD2
V: TRBV7-9
size: NA
J: TRBJ2-4
CDR3: CASSFQGLAGCIQYF
DNA: TGTGCCAGCAGCTTCCAGGGACTAGCGGGGTGCATTCAGTACTTC

D: TRBD2
V: TRBV6-2/TRBV6-3
size: few
J: TRBJ2-3
CDR3: CASSSSRTSGGAHTQYF
DNA: TGTGCCAGCAGTTCCTCCCGGACTAGCGGGGGGGCCCATACGCAGTATTTT

D: NA
V: TRBV11-2
size: NA
J: TRBJ2-3
CDR3: CASSLVKDTDTQYF
DNA: TGCGCCAGCAGCTTAGTAAAAGACACAGATACGCAGTATTTT

D: NA
V: TRBV2
size: NA
J: TRBJ2-1
CDR3: CASSLQNLNEQFF
DNA: TGTGCCAGCAGCCTACAAAACCTCAATGAGCAGTTCTTC

D: NA
V: TRBV7-8
size: NA
J: TRBJ2-3
CDR3: CTSSLEGITDTQYF
DNA: TGTACCAGCAGCTTAGAAGGGATCACAGATACGCAGTATTTT

D: TRBD2
V: TRBV7-2
size: NA
J: TRBJ2-3
CDR3: CASSLALTSGGAWADTQYF
DNA: TGTGCCAGCAGCTTAGCGCTCACTAGCGGGGGGGCGTGGGCAGATACGCAGTATTTT

D: NA
V: TRBV15
size: NA
J: TRBJ2-3
CDR3: CATSRVGADTQYF
DNA: TGTGCCACCAGCAGAGTGGGGGCAGATACGCAGTATTTT

D: NA
V: TRBV2
size: NA
J: TRBJ2-5
CDR3: CASRTDSQETQYF
DNA: TGTGCCAGCAGGACGGACAGCCAAGAGACCCAGTACTTC

D: NA
V: TRBV12-3/TRBV12-4
size: few
J: TRBJ1-2
CDR3: CASSSRDFNYGYTF
DNA: TGTGCCAGCAGTTCCCGGGACTTTAACTATGGCTACACCTTC

D: NA
V: TRBV5-8
size: NA
J: TRBJ2-7
CDR3: CASSLGENYEQYF
DNA: TGTGCCAGCAGCTTGGGGGAGAATTACGAGCAGTACTTC

D: TRBD1
V: TRBV6-6
size: few
J: TRBJ1-5
CDR3: CASRPTGRAYSNQPQHF
DNA: TGTGCCAGCAGACCGACAGGGAGGGCTTATAGCAATCAGCCCCAGCATTTT

D: TRBD2
V: TRBV14
size: NA
J: TRBJ2-5
CDR3: CASSLSGGGQYF
DNA: TGTGCCAGCAGCCTGAGCGGGGGAGGGCAGTACTTC

D: TRBD2
V: TRBV7-2
size: NA
J: TRBJ2-5
CDR3: CASSSLAGGISETQYF
DNA: TGTGCCAGCAGCTCCCTAGCGGGAGGGATCTCAGAGACCCAGTACTTC

D: NA
V: TRBV20-1
size: many
J: TRBJ1-2
CDR3: CSAPDTNYGYTF
DNA: TGCAGTGCGCCAGATACTAACTATGGCTACACCTTC

D: NA
V: TRBV7-9
size: few
J: TRBJ2-7
CDR3: CASSLDPTYSYEQYF
DNA: TGTGCCAGCAGCTTAGATCCTACCTACTCCTACGAGCAGTACTTC